The rows below give T cell receptor beta chains drawn from one sample of a study of technical replicates of blood from a few donors. TCRdb keeps only in-frame clones here, not all; method: immunoSEQ multiplex PCR. The sample comprises around 50,000 clones, approximately 90% of which are singletons, and 3% to 4% rests with the top ten. The sample taken for sequencing was PBMCs. These TCRs come from a human donor in good health. Some clones in this sample may be carry-over from other donors' samples. CDR3s include the opening cysteine and the closing phenylalanine or tryptophan. The order of the fields is V gene, D gene, clone size, J gene, CDR3 DNA, CDR3 protein. A D gene is named only where the DNA matches it firmly. For some rows the clone size is stated as once, few or many, or as a class when expanded; others skip it.

V: TRBV6-7; D: TRBD1; size: NA; J: TRBJ1-6; DNA: TGTGCCAGCAGTCCCGAAGGACAGGTGGGTACCTATAATTCACCCCTCCACTTT; CDR3: CASSPEGQVGTYNSPLHF
V: TRBV4-3; D: NA; size: NA; J: TRBJ1-2; DNA: TGCGCCAGCAGCCACGCCCCGGGGTCAGAGGCTGGCTACACCTTC; CDR3: CASSHAPGSEAGYTF
V: TRBV5-1; D: NA; size: few; J: TRBJ1-4; DNA: TGCGCCAGCAGCTCAGAGGGGGGGGCTAATGAAAAACTGTTTTTT; CDR3: CASSSEGGANEKLFF
V: TRBV6-1; D: NA; size: NA; J: TRBJ1-1; DNA: TGTGCCAGCCACCGCGGCACTGAAGCTTTCTTT; CDR3: CASHRGTEAFF
V: TRBV10-2; D: NA; size: NA; J: TRBJ2-1; DNA: TGCGCCAGCAGTGAGATCGCAACTACCGAGGAGCAGTTCTTC; CDR3: CASSEIATTEEQFF
V: TRBV4-3; D: NA; size: NA; J: TRBJ1-2; DNA: TGCGCCAGCAGCCAAGATAGGGGAGGGTGGAACTATGGCTACACCTTC; CDR3: CASSQDRGGWNYGYTF
V: TRBV6-1; D: NA; size: NA; J: TRBJ2-3; DNA: TGTGCCAGCAGTGGCAGGCAGGGGCTTACAACAGATACGCAGTATTTT; CDR3: CASSGRQGLTTDTQYF
V: TRBV6-6; D: TRBD1; size: NA; J: TRBJ2-3; DNA: TGTGCCAGCAAGGGGGCCTTGGATACGCAGTATTTT; CDR3: CASKGALDTQYF
V: TRBV20-1; D: NA; size: NA; J: TRBJ2-1; DNA: TGCAGTGCCCTTCGGGCGGACTCCCGATTCTTC; CDR3: CSALRADSRFF
V: TRBV2; D: NA; size: NA; J: TRBJ2-7; DNA: TGTGCCAGCAACCGACTAGTTTTATCCCACGAGCAGTACTTC; CDR3: CASNRLVLSHEQYF
V: TRBV7-2; D: NA; size: NA; J: TRBJ2-4; DNA: TGTGCCAGCAGCTTACTCCAGGTAGCCAAAAACATTCAGTACTTC; CDR3: CASSLLQVAKNIQYF
V: TRBV9; D: TRBD2; size: NA; J: TRBJ2-1; DNA: TGTGCCAGCAGCACCTCCGGGACTAGCGGATACAATGAGCAGTTCTTC; CDR3: CASSTSGTSGYNEQFF
V: TRBV2; D: NA; size: NA; J: TRBJ1-1; DNA: TGTGCCAGCAGGGGGGGCACTGAAGCTTTCTTT; CDR3: CASRGGTEAFF
V: TRBV6-6; D: NA; size: NA; J: TRBJ2-1; DNA: TGTGCCAGCACCGAAGGAGGGAGCTCCTACAATGAGCAGTTCTTC; CDR3: CASTEGGSSYNEQFF
V: TRBV10-3; D: TRBD2; size: NA; J: TRBJ2-3; DNA: TGTGCCATCAGTGGGGCTAGCGGGGGGAGTGATACGCAGTATTTT; CDR3: CAISGASGGSDTQYF
V: TRBV7-2; D: NA; size: NA; J: TRBJ1-3; DNA: TGTGCCAGCAGCTTAGGCGTCTCTGGAAACACCATATATTTT; CDR3: CASSLGVSGNTIYF
V: TRBV30; D: TRBD2; size: NA; J: TRBJ2-1; DNA: TGTGCCTCACAGCGGGACTCGTTCAATGAGCAGTTCTTC; CDR3: CASQRDSFNEQFF
V: TRBV6-5; D: NA; size: NA; J: TRBJ1-5; DNA: TGTGCCAGCAGGGGGGCCAACAATCAGCCCCAGCATTTT; CDR3: CASRGANNQPQHF
V: TRBV7-6; D: TRBD1; size: NA; J: TRBJ1-1; DNA: TGTGCCAGCAGCTTAGACAGGGGGGTCCAGGACACTGAAGCTTTCTTT; CDR3: CASSLDRGVQDTEAFF
V: TRBV12-5; D: TRBD1; size: NA; J: TRBJ2-2; DNA: TGTGCTAGTGGTCTCGCCGGGACAGAGAACACCGGGGAGCTGTTTTTT; CDR3: CASGLAGTENTGELFF
V: TRBV5-1; D: TRBD1; size: NA; J: TRBJ1-2; DNA: TGCGCCAGCAGCTCCGGACAGGGGGGCTCTGGCTACACCTTC; CDR3: CASSSGQGGSGYTF
V: TRBV5-1; D: NA; size: once; J: TRBJ1-5; DNA: TGCGCCAGCAGCTTAGGGGGGGTGAGTGGCAATCAGCCCCAGCATTTT; CDR3: CASSLGGVSGNQPQHF